This entry features one T cell receptor beta chain sequence. Its antigen is not identified. With 60 Vbeta and 13 Jbeta primers, the PCR was carried out. The protocol was immunoSEQ multiplex PCR, while the TCRdb copy is restricted to in-frame clones and leaves out a portion. The profile shows about 130,000 clones, around four fifths of them singletons. This sample stems from a study of cytomegalovirus exposure and HLA in healthy donors. Notes on the study in general: Cytomegalovirus association was assigned to 150 to 200 TCR beta chains. Later work found most CMV-associated TCR beta chains apparently HLA-restricted. Earlier analysis yielded a pattern in which most TCR beta V segments were productive about 90% or about 30% of the time.

Sequencing was performed on PBMCs. The clonotype originates from a male donor in good health and CMV-seropositive.

The CDR3 bases are TGTGCCAGCAGCTTGGGGGGGGGCAATCAGCCCCAGCATTTT. Translated, it gives CASSLGGGNQPQHF. V usage is TRBV5-6 and J usage is TRBJ1-5; possibly TRBD1 for D (5 bases). Germline values: CDR1 SGHDT, CDR2 YYEEEE. Trimming stripped 0 bases from V and 2 bases from J, with 6 bases between. The CDR3 sequence is 14 residues long.